These 32 T cell receptor beta chains share one sample of origin, sequenced in a study of blood T cells in healthy people across ages. Next came a second PCR, run for about 7 to 12 cycles, which used a sample-barcoded 5' primer along with a J-beta primer mix. TCRdb called the 5' RACE reads again in MiXCR, with one record for every CDR3 protein. The table has more than 650,000 distinct CDR3 sequences, roughly 26% seen once. These data also formed part of another study, on T cells of mothers and their children.

The sequencing sample was made of blood. These receptor sequences come from a boy younger than 18 in good health.

The V call is TRBV20-1, the J call TRBJ1-2, with D perhaps TRBD1 (6 bases). Germline V lookup: CDR1 DFQATT, CDR2 SNEGSKA (reference sequence). The length of the CDR3 is 13 residues. V was trimmed by 6 bases and J by 3 bases, leaving 14 bases between them. The CDR3 protein is CSALRDTDYGYTF. CDR3 in DNA: TGCAGTGCCCTCCGGGACACTGACTATGGCTACACCTTC.

This clonotype occurred a few times. This sequence joins TRBV5-1 and TRBJ2-4; D unclear. Germline CDR1 reads SGHRS; CDR2 reads YFSETQ. V lost 4 bases and J lost 0, with 8 bases in between. There are 14 residues in the CDR3. The CDR3 DNA reads as TGCGCCAGCAGCCCAACTGTAGCCAAAAACATTCAGTACTTC. Translated, it gives CASSPTVAKNIQYF.

V usage is TRBV11-1 and J usage is TRBJ2-1; D is tentatively TRBD1 or TRBD2 (6 bases each). Germline-derived CDR1 and CDR2 are SGHAT and FQDESV (reference sequence). Trimming took off 4 bases at V and 1 base at J, with 14 bases between the two ends. This CDR3 is 16 amino acids long. The CDR3 is CASSSAGGKSYNEQFF. CDR3 nucleotide sequence: TGTGCCAGCAGCTCAGCCGGGGGCAAATCCTACAATGAGCAGTTCTTC.

The chain is built from TRBV27 and TRBJ2-6, with D unclear. The CDR3 has 16 residues. Trimming took 5 bases from V and 0 from J, leaving 11 bases between them. The V gene's germline CDR1 is MNHEY and CDR2 SMNVEV (reference sequence). The CDR3 DNA reads as TGTGCCAGCAGTCTAAGCTCCAGCTCTGGGGCCAACGTCCTGACTTTC. Residues: CASSLSSSSGANVLTF.

There are a few counts of this clonotype. The chain couples TRBV5-1 to TRBJ1-4; the match to TRBD1 covers 7 bases. This CDR3 contains 14 residues. J gave up 8 bases and V 4 bases, and 8 bases lay outside the gene matches. CDR1 and CDR2 from the germline V gene are SGHRS and YFSETQ. The CDR3 coding sequence is TGCGCCAGCAGCCCTTGGACAGGAGGCGAAAAACTGTTTTTT. Its translation: CASSPWTGGEKLFF.

Only a few counts were recorded for this clonotype. In DNA form, the CDR3 reads TGCAGTGCTACAGGACAGGTCACAGATACGCAGTATTTT. Its protein is CSATGQVTDTQYF. The chain combines TRBV20-1 with TRBJ2-3; 7 bases align to TRBD1. This CDR3 has 13 amino acids. The V gene end was trimmed by 4 bases and the J gene end by 2 bases; junction bases not matched to a gene: 3. Per the germline V gene, CDR1 is DFQATT and CDR2 is SNEGSKA (reference sequence).

The chain uses TRBV29-1 and TRBJ2-5, with no clear D. The CDR3 extends over 14 amino acids. The germline V and J ends were trimmed by 4 bases and 1 base, with 13 bases remaining between them. Germline V gene sequence: CDR1 SQVTM, CDR2 ANQGSEA. The CDR3 region has the DNA TGCAGCGTTGTTCTCGCGGTGGGCCAAGAGACCCAGTACTTC. The encoded protein is CSVVLAVGQETQYF.

V is TRBV7-2 and J is TRBJ2-3; D unclear. V was trimmed by 8 bases and J by 0 bases, leaving 15 bases between them. Germline CDR1 is SGHTA and CDR2 is FQGNSA. The CDR3 runs to 15 residues. CDR3 region: CASGVTSGSTDTQYF. The CDR3 DNA is TGTGCCAGCGGCGTAACATCTGGGAGCACAGATACGCAGTATTTT.

This clonotype turned up a few times. The chain has TRBV29-1 and TRBJ2-5, with TRBD2 identical over 7 bases. CDR1 is SQVTM and CDR2 is ANQGSEA in the germline V gene. The CDR3 loop spans 13 amino acids. V lost 3 bases and J lost 5; bases outside the gene matches: 6. The CDR3 sequence is CSVDEGGSETQYF. In DNA, the CDR3 is TGCAGCGTTGATGAGGGAGGGTCGGAGACCCAGTACTTC.

The chain's CDR3 is CASSKGLVGGEETQYF. In nucleotides, the CDR3 is TGTGCCAGCAGCAAGGGACTAGTGGGGGGGGAAGAGACCCAGTACTTC. This chain links TRBV2 with TRBJ2-5; 8 bases align to TRBD2. Germline CDR1 SNHLY, CDR2 FYNNEI. The CDR3 length is 16 residues. V was pared by 6 bases and J by 3 bases, with 12 bases of the junction left unmatched.

The V gene is TRBV7-9, the J gene TRBJ2-7; 7 nucleotides align to TRBD1. J was trimmed by 2 bases and V by 7 bases; bases with no gene match: 8. Germline values: CDR1 SEHNR, CDR2 FQNEAQ (reference sequence). CDR3 length: 14 residues. In DNA, the CDR3 is TGTGCCAGCATCCGGACAGGAGGAGCCTACGAGCAGTACTTC. Protein product: CASIRTGGAYEQYF.

This rearrangement joins TRBV10-3 to TRBJ2-5, with a tentative D call TRBD2 (5 bases). Germline V gives CDR1 ENHRY, CDR2 SYGVKD. Trimming took off 0 bases at V and 3 bases at J, with 5 bases between the two ends. The CDR3 is 13 residues long. The CDR3: CAISESTKETQYF. For the CDR3, the DNA is TGTGCCATCAGTGAGTCGACTAAAGAGACCCAGTACTTC.

The gene calls are TRBV5-1 and TRBJ2-1; D is unclear. V lost 0 bases to trimming and J lost 0 bases, with 7 bases between them. Per germline, CDR1 SGHRS and CDR2 YFSETQ. This CDR3 contains 15 residues. The CDR3 coding sequence is TGCGCCAGCAGCTTGGCCCCAGACTCCTACAATGAGCAGTTCTTC. Encoded protein: CASSLAPDSYNEQFF.

This clonotype was picked up a small number of times. V usage is TRBV20-1 and J usage is TRBJ2-2; weak D call: TRBD2 (5 bases). The CDR3 is 14 amino acids. Germline V CDR1 and CDR2: DFQATT, SNEGSKA (reference sequence). The V gene lost 0 bases and the J gene lost 6 bases, with 11 bases spanning the gap. This CDR3 is CSARDPKAAGELFF. CDR3 nucleotide sequence: TGCAGTGCTAGAGATCCCAAAGCGGCCGGGGAGCTGTTTTTT.

This clonotype was found a few times. J is TRBJ2-7 and V is TRBV29-1; D is perhaps TRBD1 or TRBD2 (5 bases each). The CDR3 has 14 residues. The germline CDR1 and CDR2 sequences are SQVTM and ANQGSEA. V shed 3 bases and J shed 0 bases, with 12 bases lying between them. The CDR3 DNA follows: TGCAGCGTTGACCGGGACGGTCCCTCCTACGAGCAGTACTTC. Amino acids: CSVDRDGPSYEQYF.

This clonotype was seen a few times. The chain is built from TRBV5-4 and TRBJ2-7; the D gene is possibly TRBD2 (6 bases). The CDR3 has 14 amino acids. The V gene's germline CDR1 is SGHNT and CDR2 YYREEE (reference sequence). Trimming stripped 5 bases from V and 0 bases from J, with 12 bases between. The CDR3 nucleotides are TGTGCCAGCAGTGCCGGGGAGGACTCCTACGAGCAGTACTTC. Its translation is CASSAGEDSYEQYF. Based on the CDR3 plus reference TRBV5-4 and TRBJ2-7, the full variable domain is ETGVTQSPTHLIKTRGQQVTLRCSSQSGHNTVSWYQQALGQGPQFIFQYYREEENGRGNFPPRFSGLQFPNYSSELNVNALELDDSALYLCASSAGEDSYEQYFGPGTRLTVT.

The V gene is TRBV19, the J gene TRBJ2-7, with D possibly TRBD2 on 5 matching bases. This CDR3 comprises 14 residues. The germline CDR1 and CDR2 sequences are LNHDA and SQIVND (reference sequence). V lost 4 bases, J lost 5 bases, and 15 bases lay in between. The CDR3 loop reads CASSNRGKKNEQYF. The CDR3 DNA reads TGTGCCAGTAGTAATCGAGGGAAGAAGAACGAGCAGTACTTC. Complete variable domain (other parts from reference TRBV19 and TRBJ2-7): DGGITQSPKYLFRKEGQNVTLSCEQNLNHDAMYWYRQDPGQGLRLIYYSQIVNDFQKGDIAEGYSVSREKKESFPLTVTSAQKNPTAFYLCASSNRGKKNEQYFGPGTRLTVT.

The rearrangement links TRBV12-3 or TRBV12-4 to TRBJ1-1; D not certain. The CDR3 is made up of 11 amino acids. Deletions cut 2 bases from V and 11 bases from J, with 9 bases between. As DNA, the CDR3 is TGTGCCAGCAGTTTACTCGGGCGGGCTTTCTTT. This sequence encodes CASSLLGRAFF.

This chain joins TRBV10-3 and TRBJ2-5, with D perhaps matching TRBD2 (6 bases). The J call is in doubt because the DNA end fits TRBJ2-1 better. Germline assignment: CDR1 ENHRY and CDR2 SYGVKD. The CDR3 totals 15 residues. The CDR3: CAISESGGRINEQFF. In nucleotides, the CDR3 is TGTGCCATCAGTGAGTCGGGAGGCCGTATCAATGAGCAGTTCTTC.

This chain joins TRBV6-1 and TRBJ1-2; TRBD1 is a possible D gene (6 bases). The CDR3 covers 16 residues. V dropped 7 bases and J dropped 4 bases, with 22 bases sitting between them. Germline CDR1 is MNHNS and CDR2 is SASEGT. The CDR3 sequence is CASIEGGPSFRYGYTF. Written as DNA, the CDR3 is TGTGCCAGCATCGAGGGGGGGCCCTCGTTCCGCTATGGCTACACCTTC.

As regards this clonotype: At one of its ends the junction is not consistent with the germline gene, which may arise from a read error. This rearrangement joins TRBV20-1 to TRBJ2-7; the D gene is possibly TRBD2 (6 bases). There are 16 residues in the CDR3. Germline V CDR1 and CDR2: DFQATT, SNEGSKA (reference sequence). This chain's CDR3 is CSARDYKTREVYEQYF. The CDR3 nucleotides are TGCAGTGCCAGAGATTATAAGACCAGGGAGGTCTACGAGCAGTACTTC.

This clonotype has just a few counts. The chain couples TRBV20-1 to TRBJ2-1; 10 bases agree with TRBD2. CDR1 DFQATT and CDR2 SNEGSKA come from the germline V gene (reference sequence). V shed 2 bases, J shed 1 base, and the junction held 8 bases outside the gene matches. CDR3 length equals 17 residues. CDR3 sequence: CSARSPSGGSSYNEQFF. The DNA for the CDR3 is TGCAGTGCTAGATCCCCTAGCGGGGGATCTTCCTACAATGAGCAGTTCTTC.

V and J are TRBV9 and TRBJ2-2, with D possibly called TRBD1 or TRBD2 (6 bases each). The CDR3 totals 14 residues. Germline CDR1 is SGDLS and CDR2 is YYNGEE. The V end lost 4 bases, the J end lost 5 bases, and 12 bases lay between the germline ends. The CDR3 sequence: CASSYEGGTGELFF. In nucleotides, the CDR3 is TGTGCCAGCAGCTACGAAGGGGGGACCGGGGAGCTGTTTTTT.

This chain uses TRBV5-1 with TRBJ1-6; weak D call: TRBD1 (5 bases). Germline V gene data show CDR1 as SGHRS and CDR2 as YFSETQ. The CDR3 is 17 residues long. Trimming stripped 2 bases from V and 0 bases from J, with 12 bases between. The CDR3 DNA follows: TGCGCCAGCAGCTTTCTTTCCGGGGGCTCCTATAATTCACCCCTCCACTTT. This gives the protein CASSFLSGGSYNSPLHF.

V usage is TRBV7-9 and J usage is TRBJ2-2, with D unclear. CDR1 and CDR2 (germline): SEHNR, FQNEAQ (reference sequence). The V and J ends lost 7 bases and 0 bases respectively, with 18 bases between them. CDR3 length equals 17 residues. CDR3 sequence: CASKKAQETANTGELFF. The CDR3 coding sequence is TGTGCCAGCAAAAAGGCCCAAGAAACCGCGAACACCGGGGAGCTGTTTTTT.

This clonotype was counted between two and nine times. One junction end does not reproduce the germline sequence, and a read error may be involved. The chain couples TRBV25-1 to TRBJ2-1; TRBD2 matches 7 bases. CDR1 and CDR2 from the germline V gene are MGHDK and SYGVNS. The CDR3 contains 15 residues. CDR3 in DNA: TGCGCCCCAGGGAGCGGGGAGTACTCCTACAATGAGCAGTTCTTC. Protein: CAPGSGEYSYNEQFF.

V and J are TRBV4-3 and TRBJ2-2; D ambiguous. This CDR3 region has 16 residues. Trimming left V 3 bases short and J 1 base short, with 12 bases between. Germline V CDR1 and CDR2: LGHNA, YSLEER. The CDR3 region has the DNA TGCGCCAGCAGCCACGAGGACGGATTGAACACCGGGGAGCTGTTTTTT. Its protein product is CASSHEDGLNTGELFF.

This clonotype was picked up a small number of times. An end of the junction does not agree with germline; a read error may underlie this. The chain uses TRBV7-9 and TRBJ2-5, with 7 bases aligning to TRBD2. Germline assignment: CDR1 SEHNR and CDR2 FQNEAQ (reference sequence). There are 15 residues in the CDR3. The CDR3: CASSSPGLVREAQYF. CDR3 in DNA: TGTGCCAGCAGCTCACCCGGACTAGTTCGAGAGGCCCAGTACTTC.

The chain employs TRBV20-1 and TRBJ2-5, with TRBD2 matching over 7 bases. The J call may be in error: the DNA end matches TRBJ2-7 better. The CDR3 length is 14 residues. Germline CDR1 reads DFQATT; CDR2 reads SNEGSKA (reference sequence). The DNA for the CDR3 is TGCAGTGCTAGAAGGCCTAGCGGTGACTACGAGCAGTACTTC. Translation gives CSARRPSGDYEQYF.

The gene calls are TRBV12-3 or TRBV12-4 and TRBJ1-6; possibly TRBD1 for D (5 bases). Trimming removed 2 bases from V and 12 bases from J, with 17 bases in between. CDR3 size: 15 residues. For the CDR3, the DNA is TGTGCCAGCAGTTTATATCGGGACGGGAATCGACCCCTCCACTTT. This sequence encodes CASSLYRDGNRPLHF.

This sequence joins TRBV10-3 and TRBJ2-3; perhaps TRBD2 as D (6 bases). The CDR3 loop spans 15 amino acids. V lost 6 bases and J lost 0, with 13 bases in between. Germline CDR1 is ENHRY and CDR2 is SYGVKD. This CDR3 is CAISRVGGSTDTQYF. In DNA form, the CDR3 reads TGTGCCATCAGCCGGGTTGGGGGGAGCACAGATACGCAGTATTTT.

This clonotype has just a few counts. At one of its ends the junction is not consistent with the germline gene, which may arise from a read error. The V call is TRBV7-2, the J call TRBJ2-5, with 10 bases identical to TRBD2. Germline-derived CDR1 and CDR2 are SGHTA and FQGNSA. The CDR3 is made up of 17 amino acids. The CDR3 DNA is TGTGCCAGCAGCCCGCGGACTAGCGGTCATACGTCTGAGACCCAGCACTTC. It translates to CASSPRTSGHTSETQHF.